This TCR beta chain was captured in a study of CD8 T cells in Susac syndrome. CD8+ and CD4+ T cells were negatively isolated; TEMRA cells were FACS-enriched. RNA, at about 0.45 to 1 ug, was reverse transcribed with random hexamers. The method of amplification for TCR beta CDR3 was immunoSEQ multiplex PCR, covering 54 Vbeta and 13 Jbeta. TCRdb independently ran MiXCR on the immunoSEQ multiplex PCR reads; one entry per CDR3 protein. The data show some 120,000 distinct CDR3 sequences, with 94% seen just once and roughly 0.13% held by the top ten. This CDR3 is built from 14 residues. J was trimmed by 5 bases and V by 8 bases; bases with no gene match: 12. CDR1 GTSNPN and CDR2 SVGIG come from the germline V gene (reference sequence).

V and J are TRBV30 and TRBJ2-3; 8 nucleotides line up with TRBD2. The sequence came from a human donor with multiple sclerosis. The sequenced sample consisted of CD4+ T cells from PBMCs. This CDR3 is CAAGPSGRGDTQYF. CDR3 DNA sequence: TGTGCCGCAGGTCCAAGCGGGAGAGGAGATACGCAGTATTTT. Complete variable domain (other parts from reference TRBV30 and TRBJ2-3): SQTIHQWPATLVQPVGSPLSLECTVEGTSNPNLYWYRQAAGRGLQLLFYSVGIGQISSEVPQNLSASRPQDRQFILSSKKLLLSDSGFYLCAAGPSGRGDTQYFGPGTRLTVL.